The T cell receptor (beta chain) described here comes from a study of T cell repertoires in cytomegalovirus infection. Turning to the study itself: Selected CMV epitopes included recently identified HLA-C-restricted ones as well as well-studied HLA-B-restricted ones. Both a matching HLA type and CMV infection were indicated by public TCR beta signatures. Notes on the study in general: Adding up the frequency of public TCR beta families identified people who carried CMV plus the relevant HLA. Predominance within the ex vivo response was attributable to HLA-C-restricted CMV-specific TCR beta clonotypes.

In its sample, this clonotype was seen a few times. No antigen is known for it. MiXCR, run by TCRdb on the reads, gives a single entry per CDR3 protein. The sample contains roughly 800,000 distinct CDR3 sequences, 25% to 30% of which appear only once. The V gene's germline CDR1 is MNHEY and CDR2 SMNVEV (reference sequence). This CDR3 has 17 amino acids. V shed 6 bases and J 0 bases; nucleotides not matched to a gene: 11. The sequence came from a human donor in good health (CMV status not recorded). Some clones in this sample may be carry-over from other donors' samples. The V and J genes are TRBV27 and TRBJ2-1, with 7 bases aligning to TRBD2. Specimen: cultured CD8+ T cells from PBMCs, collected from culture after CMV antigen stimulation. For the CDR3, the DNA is TGTGCCAGCAGCCGCGTGGGTAGCGGGTACTCCTACAATGAGCAGTTCTTC. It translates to CASSRVGSGYSYNEQFF.